This T cell receptor (beta chain) was recovered during a study of CD8+CD57+ T cells in acquired aplastic anemia (dated by TCRdb to about 2018). Study-wide context: On average, sorted CD4+ and CD8+ cells yielded approximately 3 ug of extracted DNA, with a range of about 0.17 to 27.4 ug. Mean read counts for healthy donor samples were some 10 million for CD4+ cells and around 11 million for CD8+ cells. Points the paper makes about the study in general: No significant difference in CD8+ Simpson's diversity was found between patients and healthy controls (P=0.060). Although roughly 29 CD8+ CDR3 sequences were shared by patients and controls, these sequences appeared highly expressed in patients and within the immunodominant clones of patients.

The study deep-sequenced TCR repertoires of sorted CD4+ and CD8+ blood T cells from severe aplastic anemia patients and healthy subjects. Ficoll-Paque density gradient centrifugation was used to isolate peripheral blood mononuclear cells. CD4+ and CD8+ T cells were sorted by FACS or magnetic beads before DNA extraction. V and J are trimmed by 4 bases and 4 bases, and the gene matches miss 7 bases of the junction. The CDR3 numbers 15 residues from cysteine through phenylalanine. Only CDR3 DNA is held: 45 bases, read in frame from base 1. According to the germline V gene, CDR1 reads SNHLY and CDR2 reads FYNNEI. As for this clonotype: Its antigen specificity is not known. It has no much larger one-base neighbor in the sample; base qualities were not kept.

Genomic DNA served as template for TCR beta VDJ combination and CDR3 sequence profiling. TCR repertoire sequencing was run on an Illumina HiSeq 2000. From the authors' description of their analysis: Repertoires were assessed using TRBV/TRBJ rearrangement plots, CDR3 size and DJ length profiles, and Simpson's diversity index. The most abundant DNA sequence in the deep sequencing data was defined as the immunodominant clone. CDR3 amino acid sequences were checked for sharing across subjects and were also compared against the VDJdb database and published repertoires. The public reads were quality trimmed at Q25 with fastp and then assembled into clones with MiXCR by TCRdb, keeping productive beta chains. Identical CDR3 protein sequences are pooled into one entry, listed with their most common genes and DNA. These V and J calls derive from TCRdb rather than the authors' analysis. In all, the sample holds about 200,000 distinct CDR3 sequences, and approximately 35% of those were seen once. Roughly 1.1% of the sample is in the top ten clones.

The sequence joins TRBV2 to TRBJ1-3, with 7 bases in between that match TRBD1. This TCR derives from a human donor in good health, serving as a control. The sequenced material came from sorted CD4+, CD8+, or CD8+CD57+ T cells (not recorded which) from PBMCs. The nucleotides read TGTGCCAGCAGTGGATCGGGACAGTCCGGAAACACCATATATTTT. Translated, this is CASSGSGQSGNTIYF.